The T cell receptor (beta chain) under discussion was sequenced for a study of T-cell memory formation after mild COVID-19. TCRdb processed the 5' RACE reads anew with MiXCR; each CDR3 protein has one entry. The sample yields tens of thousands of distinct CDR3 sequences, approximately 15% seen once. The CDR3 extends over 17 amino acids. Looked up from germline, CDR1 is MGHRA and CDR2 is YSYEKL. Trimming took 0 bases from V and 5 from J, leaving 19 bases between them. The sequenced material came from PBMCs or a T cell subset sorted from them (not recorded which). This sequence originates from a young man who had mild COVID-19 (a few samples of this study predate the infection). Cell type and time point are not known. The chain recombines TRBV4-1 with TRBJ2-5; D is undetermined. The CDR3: CASSQDLAPESWETQYF. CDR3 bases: TGCGCCAGCAGCCAAGATCTGGCCCCTGAGTCCTGGGAGACCCAGTACTTC.